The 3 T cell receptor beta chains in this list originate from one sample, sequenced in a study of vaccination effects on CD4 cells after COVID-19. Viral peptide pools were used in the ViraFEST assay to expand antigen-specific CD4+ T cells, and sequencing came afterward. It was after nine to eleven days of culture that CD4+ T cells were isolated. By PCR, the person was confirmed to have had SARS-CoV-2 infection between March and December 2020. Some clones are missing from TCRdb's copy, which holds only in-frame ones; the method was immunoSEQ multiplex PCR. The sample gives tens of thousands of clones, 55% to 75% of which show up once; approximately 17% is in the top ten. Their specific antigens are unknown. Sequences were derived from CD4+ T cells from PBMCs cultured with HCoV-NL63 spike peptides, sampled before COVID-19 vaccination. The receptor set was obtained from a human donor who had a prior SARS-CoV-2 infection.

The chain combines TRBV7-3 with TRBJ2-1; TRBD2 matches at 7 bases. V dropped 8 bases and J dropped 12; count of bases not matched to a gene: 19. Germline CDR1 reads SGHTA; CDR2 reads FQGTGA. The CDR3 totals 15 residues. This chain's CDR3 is CASQARGGMGQRQFF. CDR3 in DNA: TGTGCCAGCCAAGCTAGGGGAGGGATGGGGCAACGGCAGTTCTTC.

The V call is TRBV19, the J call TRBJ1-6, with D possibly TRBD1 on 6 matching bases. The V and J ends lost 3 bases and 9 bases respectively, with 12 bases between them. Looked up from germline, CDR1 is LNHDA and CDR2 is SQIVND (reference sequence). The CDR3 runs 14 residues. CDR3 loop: CASSMRGEISPLHF. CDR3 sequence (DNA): TGTGCCAGTAGTATGAGGGGGGAAATTTCACCCCTCCACTTT.

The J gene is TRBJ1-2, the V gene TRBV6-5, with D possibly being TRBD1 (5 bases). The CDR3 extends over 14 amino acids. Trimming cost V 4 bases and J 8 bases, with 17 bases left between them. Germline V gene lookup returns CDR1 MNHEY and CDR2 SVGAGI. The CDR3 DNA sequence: TGTGCCAGCAGTTGGGACGGCCGGGCTGGGGGCTACACCTTC. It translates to CASSWDGRAGGYTF.